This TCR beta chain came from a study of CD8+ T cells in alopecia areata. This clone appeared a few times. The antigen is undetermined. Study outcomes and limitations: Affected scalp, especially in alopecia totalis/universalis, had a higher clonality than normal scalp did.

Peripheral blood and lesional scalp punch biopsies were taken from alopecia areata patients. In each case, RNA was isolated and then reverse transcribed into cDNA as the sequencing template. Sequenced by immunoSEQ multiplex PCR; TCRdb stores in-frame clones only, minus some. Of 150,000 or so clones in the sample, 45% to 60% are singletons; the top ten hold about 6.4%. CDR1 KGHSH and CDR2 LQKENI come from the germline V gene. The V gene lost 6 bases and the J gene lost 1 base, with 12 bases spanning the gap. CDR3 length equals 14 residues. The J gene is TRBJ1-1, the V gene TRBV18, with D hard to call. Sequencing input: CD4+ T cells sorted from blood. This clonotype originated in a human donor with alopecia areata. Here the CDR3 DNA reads TGTGCCAGCTCGAGGACGGTGGAGAACACTGAAGCTTTCTTT. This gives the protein CASSRTVENTEAFF.